This TCR beta chain was captured by sequencing in a study of blood T cell repertoires in COVID-19. In germline, CDR1 is SGHNT, CDR2 YENEEA. The CDR3 is 16 amino acids. V was cut by 4 bases and J by 5 bases, with 17 bases left in between. Assay used: immunoSEQ multiplex PCR; TCRdb lists only in-frame clones, some missing. Among 150,000 to 200,000 clones listed, roughly 84% were seen once. The sequence was collected from a man aged 55 to 70 who had recovered from COVID-19. The rearrangement links TRBV11-3 to TRBJ2-2, with a weak D call TRBD2 (6 bases). The sequenced sample consisted of PBMCs or T cells enriched from blood (not recorded which). Written as DNA, the CDR3 is TGTGCCAGCAGCTCGTACCGCGGGGCGGGAACCGGGGAGCTGTTTTTT. Translation gives CASSSYRGAGTGELFF.